Below are 18 T cell receptor beta chains sequenced from a single sample in a study of CD8+ T cells in alopecia areata. It was cDNA, reverse transcribed from extracted RNA, that served as the sequencing template. This table comes from immunoSEQ multiplex PCR, and its TCRdb copy is limited to in-frame clones, with some not included. Here the sample spans roughly 20,000 clones, more than 60% being singletons. Alopecia areata patients had lesional scalp punch biopsies and peripheral blood taken from them. The sample here was skin, taken at week 0. The receptors shown here come from a human donor with alopecia areata.

This clone occurred once. The chain recombines TRBV6-5 with TRBJ1-2; the D is unclear. This CDR3 is 14 amino acids long. Looked up from germline, CDR1 is MNHEY and CDR2 is SVGAGI. Between the trimmed V and J ends, which lost 0 bases and 8 bases, there was a span of 13 bases. CDR3 loop: CASSYSEGSEGYTF. The CDR3 DNA is TGTGCCAGCAGTTACTCGGAGGGCAGTGAGGGCTACACCTTC.

V usage is TRBV9 and J usage is TRBJ2-2; D is unresolved. This CDR3 has 15 residues. V gave up 4 bases and J gave up 7 bases, with 17 bases separating them. Germline V CDR1 and CDR2: SGDLS, YYNGEE. CDR3 protein: CASSSQPSPDGELFF. In DNA form, the CDR3 reads TGTGCCAGCAGCTCGCAGCCTAGTCCTGACGGGGAGCTGTTTTTT. The entire variable domain, with the rest obtained from reference TRBV9 and TRBJ2-2, is as follows: DSGVTQTPKHLITATGQRVTLRCSPRSGDLSVYWYQQSLDQGLQFLIQYYNGEERAKGNILERFSAQQFPDLHSELNLSSLELGDSALYFCASSSQPSPDGELFFGEGSRLTVL.

The chain uses TRBV2 and TRBJ1-5; no clear D gene. Germline CDR1 and CDR2: SNHLY and FYNNEI. The CDR3 length is 14 residues. Trimming cost V 6 bases and J 0 bases, with 9 bases left between them. This CDR3 is CASRLGYSNQPQHF. DNA for the CDR3: TGTGCCAGCAGGTTAGGATATAGCAATCAGCCCCAGCATTTT.

V and J are TRBV4-2 and TRBJ2-5; the match to TRBD2 covers 7 bases. The CDR3 is 16 amino acids. CDR1 LGHNA and CDR2 YNFKEQ come from the germline V gene. V lost 4 bases, J lost 1 base, and 9 bases stayed unmatched. CDR3 nucleotides: TGTGCCAGCAGCCCGTCTAGCGGCGCCTTCCAAGAGACCCAGTACTTC. This codes for CASSPSSGAFQETQYF.

The chain has TRBV7-9 and TRBJ1-1; 9 nucleotides align to TRBD1. This CDR3 has 15 amino acids. Germline V lookup: CDR1 SEHNR, CDR2 FQNEAQ (reference sequence). V lost 2 bases, J lost 3 bases, and 4 bases stayed unmatched. CDR3: CASSLRGTGHTEAFF. CDR3 DNA sequence: TGTGCCAGCAGCTTAAGGGGGACAGGGCACACTGAAGCTTTCTTT.

The V and J genes are TRBV6-5 and TRBJ1-2, with TRBD1 as a possible D gene (5 bases). Per germline, CDR1 MNHEY and CDR2 SVGAGI. The CDR3 runs to 12 residues. V was cut by 5 bases and J by 8 bases, with 12 bases left in between. The DNA of the CDR3 is TGTGCCAGCAGTGCGGGGTGGGGCGGCTACACCTTC. Translating gives CASSAGWGGYTF.

This rearrangement joins TRBV13 to TRBJ2-7, with D tentatively TRBD1 (5 bases). The CDR3 loop spans 13 amino acids. In germline, CDR1 is PRHDT, CDR2 FYEKMQ (reference sequence). V was pared by 1 base and J by 2 bases, with 6 bases between. The CDR3 DNA reads TGTGCCAGCAGCTTAGTCAGGGCCTACGAGCAGTACTTC. This translates into CASSLVRAYEQYF.

V usage is TRBV9 and J usage is TRBJ2-3; D gene ambiguous. The CDR3 totals 14 residues. CDR1 is SGDLS, CDR2 YYNGEE, per germline. Trimming cost V 0 bases and J 5 bases, with 10 bases left between them. In DNA, the CDR3 is TGTGCCAGCAGCGTAGCTACCCGTAAAGATACGCAGTATTTT. It encodes CASSVATRKDTQYF.

CDR3: CASSLQETQYF. CDR3 in DNA: TGTGCCAGCAGCTTACAGGAGACCCAGTACTTC. The V and J genes are TRBV7-6 and TRBJ2-5; no reliable D call. Germline V gene sequence: CDR1 SGHVS, CDR2 FNYEAQ. There are 11 residues in the CDR3. Trimming removed 2 bases from V and 5 bases from J, with 3 bases in between.

V usage is TRBV6-4 and J usage is TRBJ2-7; TRBD2 agrees at 7 bases. Germline V gene data show CDR1 as MRHNA and CDR2 as SNTAGT. This CDR3 spans 16 amino acids. The trim removed 9 bases at V and 5 bases at J, leaving 19 bases unmatched. Here the CDR3 reads CASHRAGTLKGDEQYF. CDR3 DNA: TGTGCCAGTCACCGAGCGGGGACGCTTAAAGGGGACGAGCAGTACTTC.

This rearrangement joins TRBV7-2 to TRBJ2-7; 15 nucleotides align to TRBD2. The germline V gene has CDR1 SGHTA and CDR2 FQGNSA. The CDR3 is 14 residues long. V shed 4 bases, J shed 9 bases, and the junction held 4 bases outside the gene matches. CDR3 sequence reads: CASSSGLAGGRQYF. The CDR3, as DNA: TGTGCCAGCAGCTCGGGACTAGCGGGGGGACGGCAGTACTTC.

The chain combines TRBV7-8 with TRBJ1-1; no definite D call. The CDR3 consists of 12 residues. Trimming left V 5 bases short and J 4 bases short, with 8 bases between. Per germline, CDR1 SGHVS and CDR2 FQNEAQ. The CDR3 sequence is CASSDRGTEAFF. The CDR3 DNA is TGTGCCAGCAGCGATCGAGGCACTGAAGCTTTCTTT. The full variable domain, completed using reference TRBV7-8 and TRBJ1-1, is GAGVSQSPRYKVAKRGQDVALRCDPISGHVSLFWYQQALGQGPEFLTYFQNEAQLDKSGLPSDRFFAERPEGSVSTLKIQRTQQEDSAVYLCASSDRGTEAFFGQGTRLTVV.

This clone has a single count. The chain is built from TRBV11-2 and TRBJ1-1, with a possible D match to TRBD1 (5 bases). The length of the CDR3 is 13 residues. Germline values: CDR1 SGHAT, CDR2 FQNNGV. Trimming shortened V by 5 bases and J by 10 bases, and 17 bases separated the two germline ends. The CDR3 DNA is TGTGCCAGCAGCCCAGAGAGGGCGGGGGGAGCTTTCTTT. This codes for CASSPERAGGAFF.

This clone has only a few counts. The chain combines TRBV5-1 with TRBJ2-3; D might be TRBD1 (5 bases). Germline V lookup: CDR1 SGHRS, CDR2 YFSETQ. CDR3 length equals 14 residues. V lost 4 bases and J 5 bases, leaving 14 bases between the germline ends. The CDR3 protein is CASSQAGRIDTQYF. The CDR3 region has the DNA TGCGCCAGCAGCCAGGCAGGGCGGATAGATACGCAGTATTTT.

The chain couples TRBV25-1 to TRBJ2-1, with a possible D match to TRBD1 (6 bases). The V gene lost 10 bases and the J gene lost 5 bases, with 18 bases spanning the gap. The CDR3 consists of 14 residues. Germline V lookup: CDR1 MGHDK, CDR2 SYGVNS. The CDR3 spells CATRGDSHHNEQFF. DNA for the CDR3: TGTGCCACCAGGGGAGACAGCCACCACAATGAGCAGTTCTTC. The entire variable domain, with the rest obtained from reference TRBV25-1 and TRBJ2-1, is as follows: EADIYQTPRYLVIGTGKKITLECSQTMGHDKMYWYQQDPGMELHLIHYSYGVNSTEKGDLSSESTVSRIRTEHFPLTLESARPSHTSQYLCATRGDSHHNEQFFGPGTRLTVL.

Note on this clone: The junction departs from germline at one end; a sequencing error may be responsible. The CDR3 sequence: CASSRWGRETQYF. The CDR3 DNA reads as TGTGCCAGCAGCCGTTGGGGGCGGGAGACCCAGTACTTC. The chain is built from TRBV5-1 and TRBJ2-5, with D possibly being TRBD1 (6 bases). The CDR3 sequence is 13 residues long. Germline V gene lookup returns CDR1 SGHRS and CDR2 YFSETQ. Filled out from reference TRBV5-1 and TRBJ2-5, the complete variable domain reads KAGVTQTPRYLIKTRGQQVTLSCSPISGHRSVSWYQQTPGQGLQFLFEYFSETQRNKGNFPGRFSGRQFSNSRSEMNVSTLELGDSALYLCASSRWGRETQYFGPGTRLLVL.

V gene TRBV7-2 combines with J gene TRBJ2-2; 10 positions agree with TRBD2. Germline V gene sequence: CDR1 SGHTA, CDR2 FQGNSA. The CDR3 totals 16 residues. V gave up 2 bases and J gave up 4 bases; unmatched junction bases: 4. The CDR3: CASSLMLAGATGELFF. The CDR3 coding sequence is TGTGCCAGCAGCTTAATGCTAGCGGGGGCCACCGGGGAGCTGTTTTTT.

In nucleotides, the CDR3 is TGTGCCAGCAGCTTTAACCGGCAGGGGGCTGACGAGCAGTACTTC. Translation: CASSFNRQGADEQYF. V and J are TRBV7-2 and TRBJ2-7; 8 bases align to TRBD1. Germline V lookup: CDR1 SGHTA, CDR2 FQGNSA. The CDR3 is 15 amino acids. V lost 3 bases, J lost 5 bases, and 9 bases stayed unmatched.